This TCR beta chain derives from a study of control samples from healthy donors and cancer patients. Germline V lookup: CDR1 SSHAT, CDR2 FNYEAQ (reference sequence). CDR3 length equals 18 residues. V lost 2 bases and J 3 bases, leaving 20 bases between the germline ends. Some clones are missing from TCRdb's copy, which holds only in-frame ones; the method was immunoSEQ multiplex PCR. Among 100,000 or so clones listed, approximately 90% were seen once. The TCR sequence derives from a man in his thirties or forties in good health. Sequencing was done on a sample of blood. The rearrangement joins TRBV7-7 to TRBJ2-1, with D possibly matching TRBD2 (6 bases). The CDR3 loop reads CASSLRLIGGEDYNEQFF. Here the CDR3 DNA reads TGTGCCAGCAGCTTACGCCTAATTGGCGGGGAGGACTACAATGAGCAGTTCTTC.